The sequence of this T cell receptor beta chain was determined in a study of blood T cell repertoires in COVID-19. Across the whole study: Acute and convalescent COVID-19 specimens originated in the United States, Italy and Spain. PBMCs, B-cell-depleted T cells, or T cells provided the cDNA or gDNA that made up the material.

V lost 4 bases, J lost 3 bases, and 10 bases lay in between. The germline V gene encodes CDR1 SQVTM and CDR2 ANQGSEA. CDR3 length: 14 residues. Original processing methods: Amplification from reference gene primers served as the basis for estimated nucleated cell counts. The repertoire was sequenced with immunoSEQ multiplex PCR; TCRdb's copy has only in-frame clones and lacks some. That table supplies the V and J calls and clone size; D and trimming were determined from the DNA. The sample lists 150,000 to 200,000 clones; roughly four fifths were seen once. This clone showed up just once. Sequencing was performed on peripheral blood. The V and J genes are TRBV29-1 and TRBJ2-6; D gene unclear. The TCR was taken from a human donor in a cohort sampled during active COVID-19. CDR3 sequence: CSVVPLYGANVLTF. The CDR3 DNA follows: TGCAGCGTTGTTCCTCTATATGGGGCCAACGTCCTGACTTTC.